These T cell receptor beta chains were read from a single sample in a study of T cells after somatic rescue of genetic block. Only in-frame clones appear in the TCRdb table, and some are missing; sequencing was by immunoSEQ multiplex PCR. The data contain about 12,000 clones, less than 80% of them singletons. Sequenced input: peripheral blood mononuclear cells (PBMCs). Source of these receptors: a boy younger than 18. Each CDR3 is given with its conserved first and last residue. D genes are given only for firm matches. Not every row has a clone size; where given, it reads once, few, many or a size class.

V: TRBV11-2; size: once; length: 15; D: .; J: TRBJ1-4; DNA: TGTGCCAGCAGCGTCGGGCCGCGGGTCAGTGAAAAACTGTTTTTT; CDR3: CASSVGPRVSEKLFF
V: TRBV11-2; size: .; length: 14; D: .; J: TRBJ1-1; DNA: TGTGCCAGCAGCTTAGTTAGCATGAACACTGAAGCTTTCTTT; CDR3: CASSLVSMNTEAFF
V: TRBV5-1; size: once; length: 14; D: TRBD1; J: TRBJ1-1; DNA: TGCGCCAGCAGCCCAGGGACAGTGAACACTGAAGCTTTCTTT; CDR3: CASSPGTVNTEAFF
V: TRBV9; size: .; length: 15; D: .; J: TRBJ1-2; DNA: TGTGCCAGCAGCCCCCCGGGGGTAAGGAACTATGGCTACACCTTC; CDR3: CASSPPGVRNYGYTF
V: TRBV7-9; size: .; length: 12; D: .; J: TRBJ2-1; DNA: TGTGCCAGCAGCTTAATGGTCGATGAGCAGTTCTTC; CDR3: CASSLMVDEQFF
V: TRBV6-1; size: few; length: 14; D: .; J: TRBJ2-7; DNA: TGTGCCAGCAATTTCCTGGGCGAGTTTAACGAGCAGTACTTC; CDR3: CASNFLGEFNEQYF
V: TRBV19; size: .; length: 15; D: .; J: TRBJ2-1; DNA: TGTGCCAGTAGTTTGGTCGTCCCCTCCTACAATGAGCAGTTCTTC; CDR3: CASSLVVPSYNEQFF
V: TRBV7-8; size: .; length: 12; D: .; J: TRBJ2-4; DNA: TGTGCCAGCAGCTTTATATCCAACATTCAGTACTTC; CDR3: CASSFISNIQYF
V: TRBV4-3; size: .; length: 16; D: TRBD2; J: TRBJ2-2; DNA: TGCGCCAGCAGTAGGGGACTAGCGACGAACACCGGGGAGCTGTTTTTT; CDR3: CASSRGLATNTGELFF
V: TRBV5-1; size: .; length: 14; D: TRBD2; J: TRBJ2-7; DNA: TGCGCCAGCAGCTTGGGCGGGAGAAGATACGAGCAGTACTTC; CDR3: CASSLGGRRYEQYF
V: TRBV5-6; size: few; length: 15; D: .; J: TRBJ2-1; DNA: TGTGCCAGCAGCTTGGGGCAGTCTCTCTACAATGAGCAGTTCTTC; CDR3: CASSLGQSLYNEQFF
V: TRBV19; size: once; length: 15; D: TRBD2; J: TRBJ2-5; DNA: TGTGCCAGTAGTATCGGGACTAGTAAAATGGAGACCCAGTACTTC; CDR3: CASSIGTSKMETQYF
V: TRBV19; size: once; length: 12; D: .; J: TRBJ2-1; DNA: TGTGCCAGTAATCGGGGGTACAATGAGCAGTTCTTC; CDR3: CASNRGYNEQFF
V: TRBV10-3; size: few; length: 13; D: TRBD2; J: TRBJ2-7; DNA: TGTGCCATCGAAGCGGGAGGGTCAAACGAGCAGTACTTC; CDR3: CAIEAGGSNEQYF
V: TRBV5-1; size: .; length: 17; D: .; J: TRBJ2-7; DNA: TGCGCCAGCAGCTTAGGGGGGGCGGACACCATCTCCTACGAGCAGTACTTC; CDR3: CASSLGGADTISYEQYF
V: TRBV29-1; size: once; length: 14; D: .; J: TRBJ1-2; DNA: TGCAGCGTTGACAGGGATATTCATAACTATGGCTACACCTTC; CDR3: CSVDRDIHNYGYTF
V: TRBV4-3; size: .; length: 16; D: .; J: TRBJ1-1; DNA: TGCGCCAGCAGCCAAGATTTGGAAGGGGCCCCCCCGGGAGCTTTCTTT; CDR3: CASSQDLEGAPPGAFF
V: TRBV5-1; size: once; length: 16; D: TRBD1; J: TRBJ2-5; DNA: TGCGCCAGCAGCTTCGGGGCAGGGGGACGCCAAGAGACCCAGTACTTC; CDR3: CASSFGAGGRQETQYF
V: TRBV5-1; size: .; length: 13; D: .; J: TRBJ2-7; DNA: TGCGCCAGCAGCTTGGCTAGCGACTACGAGCAGTACTTC; CDR3: CASSLASDYEQYF
V: TRBV7-2; size: .; length: 14; D: TRBD1; J: TRBJ1-6; DNA: TGTGCCAGCAGCTTCCAGGGGGGGGATTCACCCCTCCACTTT; CDR3: CASSFQGGDSPLHF
V: TRBV5-1; size: .; length: 12; D: .; J: TRBJ1-1; DNA: TGCGCCAGCAGCAGAGGACCGGGAGAAGCTTTCTTT; CDR3: CASSRGPGEAFF
V: TRBV18; size: .; length: 14; D: .; J: TRBJ2-7; DNA: TGTGCCAGCTCAAAAACCACCTCTGAATACGAGCAGTACTTC; CDR3: CASSKTTSEYEQYF
V: TRBV4-1; size: once; length: 13; D: .; J: TRBJ2-1; DNA: TGCGCCAGCAGCCAGGCCGTATGGAGCGAGCAGTTCTTC; CDR3: CASSQAVWSEQFF
V: TRBV2; size: .; length: 10; D: .; J: TRBJ1-2; DNA: TGTGCCCGCGACTTGCCAGGCTACACCTTC; CDR3: CARDLPGYTF
V: TRBV27; size: .; length: 14; D: .; J: TRBJ2-7; DNA: TGTGCCAGCAGCAAACTGTCGCCGAGATACGAGCAGTACTTC; CDR3: CASSKLSPRYEQYF
V: TRBV4-2; size: .; length: 17; D: TRBD2; J: TRBJ2-3; DNA: TGTGCCAGCAGCCAAGGGGGGATTAGCGGGACCCTGTCTACGCAGTATTTT; CDR3: CASSQGGISGTLSTQYF
V: TRBV27; size: .; length: 15; D: .; J: TRBJ1-1; DNA: TGTGCCAGCAGTGCAAAAGGGACTCGGAACACTGAAGCTTTCTTT; CDR3: CASSAKGTRNTEAFF
V: TRBV9; size: .; length: 15; D: .; J: TRBJ1-1; DNA: TGTGCCAGCAGCGCCCTGGGCCTCCCTCACACTGAAGCTTTCTTT; CDR3: CASSALGLPHTEAFF
V: TRBV27; size: .; length: 16; D: TRBD2; J: TRBJ2-5; DNA: TGTGCCAGCAGTCCCCTTTGGGCTAGCGGGACTGAGACCCAGTACTTC; CDR3: CASSPLWASGTETQYF
V: TRBV28; size: .; length: 12; D: .; J: TRBJ2-3; DNA: TGTGCCAGCAGTTCCCTCACAGATACGCAGTATTTT; CDR3: CASSSLTDTQYF
V: TRBV5-4; size: few; length: 14; D: .; J: TRBJ1-1; DNA: TGTGCCAGCAGCTTGATGGGGGGGTCCACTGAAGCTTTCTTT; CDR3: CASSLMGGSTEAFF
V: TRBV18; size: .; length: 12; D: .; J: TRBJ1-1; DNA: TGTGCCAGCTTGTTGCCTGGGGCTGAAGCTTTCTTT; CDR3: CASLLPGAEAFF
V: TRBV5-1; size: .; length: 11; D: TRBD1; J: TRBJ2-5; DNA: TGCGCCAGCAACAGGGGAGAGACCCAGTACTTC; CDR3: CASNRGETQYF
V: TRBV6-6; size: .; length: 12; D: .; J: TRBJ2-1; DNA: TGTGCCAGCAGAGGGGGGGTTAATGAGCAGTTCTTC; CDR3: CASRGGVNEQFF
V: TRBV28; size: .; length: 11; D: .; J: TRBJ2-3; DNA: TGTGCCAGCAGTTTAGCGGTGACGCAGTATTTT; CDR3: CASSLAVTQYF
V: TRBV29-1; size: .; length: 11; D: .; J: TRBJ1-2; DNA: TGCAGCGTCACCAGGGGAGATGGCTACACCTTC; CDR3: CSVTRGDGYTF
V: TRBV9; size: .; length: 16; D: .; J: TRBJ2-1; DNA: TGTGCCAGCAGCCCAGTGTGGGACTCCAACTACAATGAGCAGTTCTTC; CDR3: CASSPVWDSNYNEQFF
V: TRBV18; size: .; length: 22; D: TRBD1; J: TRBJ1-4; DNA: TGTGCCAGCTCACTCAAGCGCCGGGACAGCCTCCGAACGGGTGCAACTAATGAAAAACTGTTTTTT; CDR3: CASSLKRRDSLRTGATNEKLFF
V: TRBV9; size: .; length: 16; D: TRBD2; J: TRBJ2-7; DNA: TGTGCCAGCAGCGTAGCCCCCGGGGAGGGAGGGTACGAGCAGTACTTC; CDR3: CASSVAPGEGGYEQYF
V: TRBV7-6; size: few; length: 15; D: TRBD2; J: TRBJ2-3; DNA: TGTGCCAGCAGCCCACTAGCGGGAGGGGGGGATACGCAGTATTTT; CDR3: CASSPLAGGGDTQYF
V: TRBV2; size: .; length: 14; D: .; J: TRBJ2-3; DNA: TGTGCCAGCATTCAGGGGCGGGAAACAGATACGCAGTATTTT; CDR3: CASIQGRETDTQYF
V: TRBV18; size: .; length: 13; D: TRBD1; J: TRBJ2-4; DNA: TGTGCCAGCTCTTACCGGGACAGAAACATTCAGTACTTC; CDR3: CASSYRDRNIQYF
V: TRBV5-6; size: .; length: 15; D: .; J: TRBJ2-6; DNA: TGTGCCAGCAGCTTCCCCTTCTCTGGGGCCAACGTCCTGACTTTC; CDR3: CASSFPFSGANVLTF
V: TRBV7-9; size: .; length: 14; D: .; J: TRBJ2-2; DNA: TGTGCCAGCAGCTTAGGTACCGGCCCCGGGGAGCTGTTTTTT; CDR3: CASSLGTGPGELFF
V: TRBV6-5; size: .; length: 14; D: .; J: TRBJ1-3; DNA: TGTGCCAGCAGGGGCCTCATCTCTGGAAACACCATATATTTT; CDR3: CASRGLISGNTIYF
V: TRBV19; size: .; length: 18; D: TRBD1; J: TRBJ2-2; DNA: TGTGCCAGCCATCTCTCTCGCCCCGGGACAGGGGTCGCGGAGGAGCTGTTTTTT; CDR3: CASHLSRPGTGVAEELFF
V: TRBV7-2; size: .; length: 14; D: .; J: TRBJ2-3; DNA: TGTGCCAGCGCCGACTGGTCCCTCACAGATACGCAGTATTTT; CDR3: CASADWSLTDTQYF
V: TRBV9; size: few; length: 15; D: .; J: TRBJ1-1; DNA: TGTGCCAGCAGCAAGCTGAGCGGGGCGAACACTGAAGCTTTCTTT; CDR3: CASSKLSGANTEAFF
V: TRBV6-5; size: .; length: 12; D: .; J: TRBJ1-2; DNA: TGTGCCTCCCGAGGGGGGCTACATGGCTACACCTTC; CDR3: CASRGGLHGYTF
V: TRBV7-2; size: .; length: 15; D: .; J: TRBJ2-5; DNA: TGTGCCAGCAGCTTAGTTAGTCCGGGGGAGGAGACCCAGTACTTC; CDR3: CASSLVSPGEETQYF